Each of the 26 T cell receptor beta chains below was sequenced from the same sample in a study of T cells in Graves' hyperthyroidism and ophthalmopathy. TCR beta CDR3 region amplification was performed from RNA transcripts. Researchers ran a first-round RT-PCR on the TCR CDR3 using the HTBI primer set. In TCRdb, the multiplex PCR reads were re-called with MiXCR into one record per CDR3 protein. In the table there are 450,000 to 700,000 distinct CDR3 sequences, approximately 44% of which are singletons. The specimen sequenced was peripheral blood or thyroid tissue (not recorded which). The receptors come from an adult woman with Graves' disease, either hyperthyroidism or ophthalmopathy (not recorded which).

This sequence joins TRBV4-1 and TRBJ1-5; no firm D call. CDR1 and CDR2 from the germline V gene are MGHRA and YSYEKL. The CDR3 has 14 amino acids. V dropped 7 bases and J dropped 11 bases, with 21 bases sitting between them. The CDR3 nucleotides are TGCGCCAGCACACGGACCCCCGGGCAATCGGCCCAGCATTTT. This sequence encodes CASTRTPGQSAQHF.

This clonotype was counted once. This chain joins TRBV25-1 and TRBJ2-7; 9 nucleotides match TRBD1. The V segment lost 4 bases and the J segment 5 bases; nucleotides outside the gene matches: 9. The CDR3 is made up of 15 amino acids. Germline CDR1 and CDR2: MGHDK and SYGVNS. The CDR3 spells CASSAPGTGNNEQYF. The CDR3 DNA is TGTGCCAGCAGTGCCCCCGGGACAGGGAATAACGAGCAGTACTTC.

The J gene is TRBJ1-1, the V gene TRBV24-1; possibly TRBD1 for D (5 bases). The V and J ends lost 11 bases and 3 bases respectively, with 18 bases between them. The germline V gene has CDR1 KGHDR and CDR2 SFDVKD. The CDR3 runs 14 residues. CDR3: CASSRQTTDTEAFF. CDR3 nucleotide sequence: TGTGCCAGCAGCCGACAGACCACGGACACTGAAGCTTTCTTT.

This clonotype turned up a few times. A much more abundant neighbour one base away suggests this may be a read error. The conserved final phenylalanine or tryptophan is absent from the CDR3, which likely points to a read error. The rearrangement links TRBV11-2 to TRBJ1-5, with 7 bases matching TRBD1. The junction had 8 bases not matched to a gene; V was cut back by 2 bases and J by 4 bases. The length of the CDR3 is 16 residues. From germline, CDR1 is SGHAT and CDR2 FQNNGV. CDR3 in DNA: TGTGCCAGCAGCTTATTAGGGGGCGAGCAAAATCAGCCCCAGCATCTT. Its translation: CASSLLGGEQNQPQHL.

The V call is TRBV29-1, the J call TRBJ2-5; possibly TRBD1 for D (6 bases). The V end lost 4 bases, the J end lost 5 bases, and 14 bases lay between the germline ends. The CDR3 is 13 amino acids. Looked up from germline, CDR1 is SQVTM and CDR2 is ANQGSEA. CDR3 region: CSVGETGAETQYF. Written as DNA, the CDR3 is TGCAGCGTTGGGGAGACAGGCGCGGAGACCCAGTACTTC.

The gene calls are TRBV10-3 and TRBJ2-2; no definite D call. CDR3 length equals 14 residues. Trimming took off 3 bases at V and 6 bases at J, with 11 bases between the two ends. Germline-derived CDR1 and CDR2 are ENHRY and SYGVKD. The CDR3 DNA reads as TGTGCCATCAGTGACAGTTATGGGCCCGGGGAGCTGTTTTTT. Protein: CAISDSYGPGELFF.

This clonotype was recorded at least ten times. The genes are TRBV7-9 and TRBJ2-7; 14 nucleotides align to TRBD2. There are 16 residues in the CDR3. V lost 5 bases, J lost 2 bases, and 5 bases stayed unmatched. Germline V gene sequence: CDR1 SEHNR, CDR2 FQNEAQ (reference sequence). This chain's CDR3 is CASSPVTSGRAYEQYF. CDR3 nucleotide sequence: TGTGCCAGCAGCCCCGTGACTAGCGGGAGGGCCTACGAGCAGTACTTC.

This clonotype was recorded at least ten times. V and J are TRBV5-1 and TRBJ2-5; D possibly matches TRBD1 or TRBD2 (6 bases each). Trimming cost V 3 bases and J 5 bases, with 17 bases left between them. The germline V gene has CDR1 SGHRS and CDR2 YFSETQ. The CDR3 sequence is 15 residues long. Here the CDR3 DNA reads TGCGCCAGCAGCTGGGGGGACAAGGGGAGTGAGACCCAGTACTTC. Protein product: CASSWGDKGSETQYF.

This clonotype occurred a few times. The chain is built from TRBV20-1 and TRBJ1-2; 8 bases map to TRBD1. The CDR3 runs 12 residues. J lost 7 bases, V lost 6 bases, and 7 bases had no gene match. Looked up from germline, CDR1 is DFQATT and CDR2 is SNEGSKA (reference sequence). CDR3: CSAKQGEFGYTF. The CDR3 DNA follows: TGCAGTGCCAAACAGGGGGAATTTGGCTACACCTTC.

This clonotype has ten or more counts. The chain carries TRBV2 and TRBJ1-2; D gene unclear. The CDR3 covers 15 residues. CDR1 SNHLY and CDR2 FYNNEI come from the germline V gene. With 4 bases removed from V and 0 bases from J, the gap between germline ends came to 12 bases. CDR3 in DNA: TGTGCCAGCAGTGGGGCAGGAAATCCTAACTATGGCTACACCTTC. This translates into CASSGAGNPNYGYTF.

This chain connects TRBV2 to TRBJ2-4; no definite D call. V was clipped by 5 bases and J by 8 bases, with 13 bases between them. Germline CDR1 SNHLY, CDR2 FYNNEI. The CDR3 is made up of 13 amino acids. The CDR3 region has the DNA TGTGCCAGCAGTCTTGGGGTTCTGGACATTCAGTACTTC. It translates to CASSLGVLDIQYF.

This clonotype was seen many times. CDR3 bases: TGTGCCAGCAGTCCCCCCGGGACAGGGGGCTACGAGCAGTACTTC. Translating gives CASSPPGTGGYEQYF. This sequence joins TRBV18 and TRBJ2-7, with 11 bases that match TRBD1. Germline V gene data show CDR1 as KGHSH and CDR2 as LQKENI. Unmatched junction bases numbered 9, after V lost 8 bases and J lost 3 bases. The CDR3 sequence is 15 residues long.

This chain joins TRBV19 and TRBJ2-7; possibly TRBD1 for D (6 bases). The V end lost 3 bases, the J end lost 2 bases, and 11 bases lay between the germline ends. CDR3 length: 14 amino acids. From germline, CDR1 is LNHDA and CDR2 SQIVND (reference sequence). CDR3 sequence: CASSIGQGTYEQYF. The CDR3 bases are TGTGCCAGTAGTATTGGTCAGGGGACCTACGAGCAGTACTTC.

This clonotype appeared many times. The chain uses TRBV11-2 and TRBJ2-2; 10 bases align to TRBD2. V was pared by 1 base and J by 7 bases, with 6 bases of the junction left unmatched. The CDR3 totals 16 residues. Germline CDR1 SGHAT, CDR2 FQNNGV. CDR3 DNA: TGTGCCAGCAGCTTAGCCCCTAGCGGGAGAGACGGGGAGCTGTTTTTT. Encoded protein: CASSLAPSGRDGELFF.

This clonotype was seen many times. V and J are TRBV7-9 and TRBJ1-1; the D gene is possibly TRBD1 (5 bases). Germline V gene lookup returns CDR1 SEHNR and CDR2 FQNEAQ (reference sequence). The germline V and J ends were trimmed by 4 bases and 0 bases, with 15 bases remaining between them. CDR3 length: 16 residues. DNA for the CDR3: TGTGCCAGCAGCTCCTCGGGAGGGGCTATGAACACTGAAGCTTTCTTT. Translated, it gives CASSSSGGAMNTEAFF.

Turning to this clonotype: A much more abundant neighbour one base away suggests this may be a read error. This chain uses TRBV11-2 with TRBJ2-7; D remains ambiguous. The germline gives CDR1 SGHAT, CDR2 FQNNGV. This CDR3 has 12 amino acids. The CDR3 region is CASSLGVFEQCF. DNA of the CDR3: TGTGCCAGCAGCTTAGGCGTTTTCGAGCAGTGCTTC. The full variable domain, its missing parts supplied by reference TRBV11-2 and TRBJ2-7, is EAGVAQSPRYKIIEKRQSVAFWCNPISGHATLYWYQQILGQGPKLLIQFQNNGVVDDSQLPKDRFSAERLKGVDSTLKIQPAKLEDSAVYLCASSLGVFEQCFGPGTRLTVT.

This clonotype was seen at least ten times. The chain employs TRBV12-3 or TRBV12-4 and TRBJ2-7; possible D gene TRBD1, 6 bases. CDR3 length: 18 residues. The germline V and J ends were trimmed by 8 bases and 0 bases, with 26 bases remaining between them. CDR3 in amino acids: CASSTLGDTDEPSYEQYF. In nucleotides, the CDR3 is TGTGCCAGCTCCACCCTCGGGGACACAGACGAACCCTCCTACGAGCAGTACTTC.

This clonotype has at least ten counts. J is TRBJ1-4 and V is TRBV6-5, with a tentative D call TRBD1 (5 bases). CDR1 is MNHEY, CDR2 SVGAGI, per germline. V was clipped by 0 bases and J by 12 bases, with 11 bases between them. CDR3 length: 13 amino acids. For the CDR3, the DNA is TGTGCCAGCAGTTACTCGGGCGGGGGGGAACTGTTTTTT. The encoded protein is CASSYSGGGELFF.

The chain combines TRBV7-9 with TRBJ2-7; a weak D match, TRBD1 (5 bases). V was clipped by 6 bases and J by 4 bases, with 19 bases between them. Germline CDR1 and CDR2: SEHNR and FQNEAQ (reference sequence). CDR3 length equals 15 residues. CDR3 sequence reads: CASSPARVGLYEQYF. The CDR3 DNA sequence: TGTGCCAGCAGTCCTGCCAGGGTGGGGCTTTACGAGCAGTACTTC.

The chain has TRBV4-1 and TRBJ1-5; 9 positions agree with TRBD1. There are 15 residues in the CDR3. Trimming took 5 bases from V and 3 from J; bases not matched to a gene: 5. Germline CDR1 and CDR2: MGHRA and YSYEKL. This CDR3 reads CASSLTGGINQPQHF. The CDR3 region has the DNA TGCGCCAGCAGCTTAACAGGGGGCATCAATCAGCCCCAGCATTTT.

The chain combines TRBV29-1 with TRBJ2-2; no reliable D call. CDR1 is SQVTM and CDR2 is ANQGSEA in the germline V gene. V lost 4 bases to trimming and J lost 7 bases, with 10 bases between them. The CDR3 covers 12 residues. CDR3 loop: CSVVVTYGELFF. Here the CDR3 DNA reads TGCAGCGTTGTCGTAACCTACGGGGAGCTGTTTTTT.

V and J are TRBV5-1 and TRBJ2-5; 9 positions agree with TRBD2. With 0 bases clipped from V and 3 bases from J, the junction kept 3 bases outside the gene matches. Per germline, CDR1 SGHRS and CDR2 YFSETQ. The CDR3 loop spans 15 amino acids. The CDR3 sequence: CASSLGLAAEETQYF. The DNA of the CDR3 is TGCGCCAGCAGCTTGGGACTAGCGGCAGAAGAGACCCAGTACTTC.

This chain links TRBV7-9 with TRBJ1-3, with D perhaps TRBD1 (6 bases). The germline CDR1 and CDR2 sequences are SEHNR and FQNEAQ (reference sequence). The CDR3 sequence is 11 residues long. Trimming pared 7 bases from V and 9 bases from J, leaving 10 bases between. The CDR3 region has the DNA TGTGCCAGCAAACAGGGCTTCACCATATATTTT. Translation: CASKQGFTIYF.

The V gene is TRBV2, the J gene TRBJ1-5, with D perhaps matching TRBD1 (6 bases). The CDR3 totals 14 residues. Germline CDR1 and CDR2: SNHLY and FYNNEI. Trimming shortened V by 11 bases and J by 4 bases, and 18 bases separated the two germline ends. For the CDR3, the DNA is TGTGCCGGTAAGACAGGATCGGCAAATCAGCCCCAGCATTTT. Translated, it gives CAGKTGSANQPQHF.

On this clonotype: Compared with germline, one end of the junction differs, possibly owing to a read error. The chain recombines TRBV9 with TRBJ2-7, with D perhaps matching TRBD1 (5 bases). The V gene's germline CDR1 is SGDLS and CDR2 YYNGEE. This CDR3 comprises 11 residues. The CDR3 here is CASSQGYERYF. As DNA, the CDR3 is TGTGCCAGCAGCCAGGGTTACGAGCGGTACTTC.

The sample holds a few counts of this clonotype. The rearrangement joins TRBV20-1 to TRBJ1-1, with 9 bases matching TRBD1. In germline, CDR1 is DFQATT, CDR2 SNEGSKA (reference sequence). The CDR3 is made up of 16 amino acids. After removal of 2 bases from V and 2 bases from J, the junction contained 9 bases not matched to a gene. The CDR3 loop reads CSARPLPGQGNTEAFF. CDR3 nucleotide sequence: TGCAGTGCTAGACCTCTACCGGGACAGGGAAACACTGAAGCTTTCTTT.